This T cell receptor (beta chain) was sequenced for a study of CD8 T cells in Susac syndrome (dated by TCRdb to about 2019). Turning to the overall study: Of the Susac syndrome patients who were sequenced, about eight were in clinical remission while about six had clinically active disease. Repertoire sequencing was used to test whether CD8+ T cell activation and differentiation in Susac syndrome was antigen driven. Susac syndrome patients were therapy-naive, on corticosteroids (some also receiving IVIg), or on IVIg alone at blood withdrawal.

About this clonotype: This clone's antigen is unknown. Per-base quality was not reported, and no clone a single base away is much larger than it.

Deletion took 1 base off V and 8 bases off J, with a span of 16 bases between the germline ends. Inclusive of the bounding cysteine and phenylalanine, the CDR3 is 15 residues long. Solely the CDR3 DNA is kept, with 45 bases framed from the first base. Sequences SGHRS (CDR1) and YFSETQ (CDR2) are obtained from the germline V gene. RNA was extracted using the RNeasy kit, and about 0.45 to 1 ug of the RNA was reverse transcribed with random hexamers. The immunoSEQ multiplex PCR assay, covering 54 Vbeta and 13 Jbeta segments, was used to amplify TCR beta CDR3 regions. To correct PCR amplification bias, a synthetic template baseline was used for both primer optimization and computational correction. The authors' pipeline ran thus. Reads were annotated to V, D and J genes per IMGT and analyzed with immunoSEQ Analyzer, keeping only productive sequences. To calculate clonality, Shannon entropy was normalized by log2 of the number of productive unique sequences and then subtracted from one. For each patient and control, public and private clones were evaluated within the 100 most prevalent clones. Clones were defined as Susac-specific if absent from the healthy and MS cohorts, from roughly 1,100 published viral clones and from other ImmuneACCESS disease sequences. TCRdb redid the processing of the public reads, applying fastp at Q25 and MiXCR, and retained in-frame beta chains. Rows matching on CDR3 protein sequence are summarized as one entry with the most common DNA and genes. In this record, the V and J calls reflect TCRdb's handling and not the investigators' own analysis. The sample table records about 200,000 distinct CDR3 sequences; 90% to 95% of these occur just once. The ten biggest clones cover 0.085% to 0.09% of the sample.

What the work shows at the level of the full study, not this receptor alone: The number of individuals in the TCR sequencing and HLA analysis was acknowledged as relatively small. No clonal expansion was detected in the CD4+ T cell repertoire of Susac syndrome patients.

High-throughput TCR beta sequencing profiled peripheral blood CD8+ and CD4+ T cells from healthy donors, Susac syndrome patients and multiple sclerosis patients. The Susac syndrome patients fulfilled recently defined diagnostic criteria for either definite or probable disease. Bulk CD8+ and CD4+ T cells were purified by magnetic negative isolation, while CD8+ TEMRA cells were enriched using FACS. Blood was collected in EDTA tubes and processed within 24 hours, with PBMCs isolated through density gradient centrifugation. PBMCs intended for TCR sequencing were frozen in liquid nitrogen and were later thawed in a 37 degrees C water bath. A purity of at least 90% was achieved for sorted or isolated CD4+, CD8+ and CD8+ TEMRA cells.

The chain is encoded by TRBV5-1 joined to TRBJ2-1; TRBD2 could be the D gene, as 6 bases match. The sample consisted of CD4+ T cells from PBMCs. This sequence was found in a human donor with Susac syndrome. The DNA sequence is given as TGCGCCAGCAGCTTGTCCGTCGGGAGAAACCATGAGCAGTTCTTC. It codes for CASSLSVGRNHEQFF.